This T cell receptor beta chain derives from a study of blood T cell repertoires in COVID-19 (dated by TCRdb to about 2020). Describing the broader study: Samples from collaborators originated in the United States, Italy and Spain and spanned both the acute and convalescent phases of COVID-19. A freely available public database, intended as a resource for researchers studying the immune response to SARS-CoV-2, is where the repertoires were released. Where available, HLA class I and class II types were obtained from metadata supplied by the sample provider rather than from assay-based typing. Samples were obtained from the ongoing ImmuneRACE study (first 160 participants) and from 1,254 subjects provided by 6 global collaborators. The dataset comprised deeply sampled blood TCRbeta repertoires from subjects exposed to, actively infected with, or recovered from COVID-19. A de-identified subject ID, COVID-19 status, age in years and sex were almost always included in the sample metadata. The prospective study material was composed of cDNA or gDNA derived from T cells, B-cell-depleted T cells, or PBMCs.

The collaborating institutions used their own protocols to collect whole blood in K2EDTA tubes. For TCRbeta analysis, collaborator samples were shipped as frozen whole blood, as isolated PBMCs, or as DNA extracted from either sample type. Relative to germline, V is missing 3 bases and J is missing 0 bases, with 5 bases of the junction outside any gene match. The germline V gene supplies CDR1 SNHLY and CDR2 FYNNEI. There are 16 amino acids in the CDR3, from cysteine to phenylalanine inclusive. Only the CDR3 DNA stays, 48 bases, in frame from base 1. TCRbeta CDR3 regions were amplified from genomic DNA by means of the immunoSEQ Assay, a bias-controlled multiplex PCR. The paper's data handling went like this. Nucleated cell counts per sample were estimated from amplification of reference gene primers within the assay. To quantify the absolute abundance of each unique TCRbeta CDR3 rearrangement, sequence reads were collapsed and filtered. For each sample, productive Simpson clonality was calculated as the square root of Simpson's diversity index over productive rearrangements. What TCRdb holds here is the immuneACCESS table cut down to in-frame rearrangements. Part of the clones is not present; checked against another copy, under half of the missing clones reflect an unresolved V gene, and the others are unexplained. D and trimming come from the DNA, and the V and J calls and clone size come from that table. This sample is represented by 110,000 or so clones; around 85% of them were singletons. The top ten constitute about 13% of the sample.

General findings and caveats noted by the study authors: The amount of clinical and demographic metadata varied by source and participant and was provided uncurated.

Of note for this clone: Its recognized antigen is unknown. The input lacks base qualities; no much larger clone sits a single base away.

The sequence links TRBV2 to TRBJ1-3; TRBD1 fits 7 bases in the junction. Sequenced sample: peripheral blood. This sequence was found in a human donor in a cohort sampled during active COVID-19. The sequenced DNA: TGTGCCAGCAGTGACGCGGGACAGCCCTCTGGAAACACCATATATTTT. Its protein is CASSDAGQPSGNTIYF.